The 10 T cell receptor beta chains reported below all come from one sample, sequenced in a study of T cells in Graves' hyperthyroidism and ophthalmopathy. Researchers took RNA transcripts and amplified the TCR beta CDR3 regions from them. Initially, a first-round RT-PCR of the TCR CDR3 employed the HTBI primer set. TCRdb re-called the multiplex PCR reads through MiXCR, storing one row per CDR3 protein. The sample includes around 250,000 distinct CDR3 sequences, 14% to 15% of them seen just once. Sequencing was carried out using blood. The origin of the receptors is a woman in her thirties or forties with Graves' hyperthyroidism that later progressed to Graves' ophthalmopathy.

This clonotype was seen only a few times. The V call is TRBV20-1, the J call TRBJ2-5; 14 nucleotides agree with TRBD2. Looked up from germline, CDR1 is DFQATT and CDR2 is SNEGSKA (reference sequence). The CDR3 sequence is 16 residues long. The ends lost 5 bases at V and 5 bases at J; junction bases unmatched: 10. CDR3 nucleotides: TGCAGTGCTTCCGGGACTAGCGGGAGTTTGAGGGAGACCCAGTACTTC. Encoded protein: CSASGTSGSLRETQYF.

This CDR3 reads CASSLPGLQETQYF. The CDR3 DNA sequence: TGTGCCAGTAGTCTCCCGGGGCTGCAAGAGACCCAGTACTTC. The V call is TRBV19, the J call TRBJ2-5; D assignment may be TRBD1 or TRBD2 (5 bases each). V gave up 5 bases and J gave up 2 bases, with 12 bases separating them. The germline V gene has CDR1 LNHDA and CDR2 SQIVND (reference sequence). The CDR3 consists of 14 residues.

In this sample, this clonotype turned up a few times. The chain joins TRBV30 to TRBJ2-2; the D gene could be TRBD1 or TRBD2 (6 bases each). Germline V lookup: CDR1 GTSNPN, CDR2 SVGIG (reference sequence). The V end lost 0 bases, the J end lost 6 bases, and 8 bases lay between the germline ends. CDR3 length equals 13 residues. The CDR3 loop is CAWSVRGAGELFF. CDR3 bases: TGTGCCTGGAGTGTAAGGGGGGCCGGGGAGCTGTTTTTT.

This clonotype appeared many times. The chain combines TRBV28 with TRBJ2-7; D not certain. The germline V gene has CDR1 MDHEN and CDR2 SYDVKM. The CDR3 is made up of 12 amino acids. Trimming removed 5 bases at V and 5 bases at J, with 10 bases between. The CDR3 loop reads CASSLRNHEQYF. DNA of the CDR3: TGTGCCAGCAGTCTTAGGAATCACGAGCAGTACTTC.

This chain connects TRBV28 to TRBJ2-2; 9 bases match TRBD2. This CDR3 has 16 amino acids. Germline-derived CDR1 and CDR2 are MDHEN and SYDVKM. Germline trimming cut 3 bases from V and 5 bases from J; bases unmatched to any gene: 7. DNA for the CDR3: TGTGCCAGCAGTTTCCCGTTTAGCGGGAGTACCGGGGAGCTGTTTTTT. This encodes CASSFPFSGSTGELFF.

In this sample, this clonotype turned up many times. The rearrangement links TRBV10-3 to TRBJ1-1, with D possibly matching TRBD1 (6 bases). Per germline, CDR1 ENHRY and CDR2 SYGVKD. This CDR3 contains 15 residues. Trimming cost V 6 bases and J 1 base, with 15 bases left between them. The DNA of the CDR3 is TGTGCCATCAGGGACAGTCCATACTGGAACACTGAAGCTTTCTTT. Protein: CAIRDSPYWNTEAFF.

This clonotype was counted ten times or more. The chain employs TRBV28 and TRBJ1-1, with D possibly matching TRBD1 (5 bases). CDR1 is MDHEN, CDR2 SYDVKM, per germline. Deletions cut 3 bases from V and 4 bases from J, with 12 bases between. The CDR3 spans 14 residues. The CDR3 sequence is CASSLDGRGTEAFF. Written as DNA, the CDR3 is TGTGCCAGCAGTTTGGATGGAAGGGGCACTGAAGCTTTCTTT.

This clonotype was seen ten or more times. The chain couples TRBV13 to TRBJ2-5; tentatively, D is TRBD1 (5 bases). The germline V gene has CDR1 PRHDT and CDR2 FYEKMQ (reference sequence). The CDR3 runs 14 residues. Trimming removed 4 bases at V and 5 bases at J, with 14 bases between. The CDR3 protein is CASSSNRFGETQYF. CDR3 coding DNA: TGTGCCAGCAGCTCCAACAGGTTTGGCGAGACCCAGTACTTC. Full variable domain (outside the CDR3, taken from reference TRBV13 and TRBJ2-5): AAGVIQSPRHLIKEKRETATLKCYPIPRHDTVYWYQQGPGQDPQFLISFYEKMQSDKGSIPDRFSAQQFSDYHSELNMSSLELGDSALYFCASSSNRFGETQYFGPGTRLLVL.

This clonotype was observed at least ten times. The DNA for the CDR3 is TGTGCCAGCAGTCCTAGCGGGAGTTGGGAGACCCAGTACTTC. This codes for CASSPSGSWETQYF. The V gene is TRBV2, the J gene TRBJ2-5; 10 bases line up with TRBD2. The CDR3 extends over 14 amino acids. Germline V CDR1 and CDR2: SNHLY, FYNNEI. Unmatched junction bases numbered 5, after V lost 5 bases and J lost 5 bases.

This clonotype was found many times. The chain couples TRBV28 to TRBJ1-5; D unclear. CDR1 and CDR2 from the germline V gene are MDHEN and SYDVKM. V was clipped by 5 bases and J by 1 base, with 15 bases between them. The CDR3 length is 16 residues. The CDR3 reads CASSPSVPLSNQPQHF. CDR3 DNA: TGTGCCAGCAGTCCCTCGGTCCCGTTGAGCAATCAGCCCCAGCATTTT. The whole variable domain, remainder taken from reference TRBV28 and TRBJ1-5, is DVKVTQSSRYLVKRTGEKVFLECVQDMDHENMFWYRQDPGLGLRLIYFSYDVKMKEKGDIPEGYSVSREKKERFSLILESASTNQTSMYLCASSPSVPLSNQPQHFGDGTRLSIL.